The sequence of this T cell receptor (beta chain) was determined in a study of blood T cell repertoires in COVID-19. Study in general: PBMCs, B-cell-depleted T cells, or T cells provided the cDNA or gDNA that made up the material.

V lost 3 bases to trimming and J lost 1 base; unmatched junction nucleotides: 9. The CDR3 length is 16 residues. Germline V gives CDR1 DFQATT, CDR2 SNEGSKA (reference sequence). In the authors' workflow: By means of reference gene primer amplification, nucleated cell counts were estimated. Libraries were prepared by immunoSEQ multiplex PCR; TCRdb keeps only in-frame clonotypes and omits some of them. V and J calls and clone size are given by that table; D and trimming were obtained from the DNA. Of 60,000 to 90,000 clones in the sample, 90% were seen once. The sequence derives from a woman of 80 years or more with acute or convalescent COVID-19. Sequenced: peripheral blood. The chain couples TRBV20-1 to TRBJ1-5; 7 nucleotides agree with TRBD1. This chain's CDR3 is CSASYGQVGSNQPQHF. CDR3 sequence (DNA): TGCAGTGCTAGTTACGGACAGGTAGGAAGCAATCAGCCCCAGCATTTT.